Following are 27 T cell receptor beta chains from one sample sequenced in a study of blood T cell repertoires in COVID-19. Only in-frame clones appear in the TCRdb table, and some are missing; sequencing was by immunoSEQ multiplex PCR. The sample holds around 70,000 clones, 65% to 90% seen once. The sequenced sample consisted of peripheral blood. These TCRs come from a man in his 60s with acute or convalescent COVID-19.

This sequence joins TRBV5-1 and TRBJ2-3; 7 bases fit TRBD1. V lost 0 bases and J lost 2; bases outside the gene matches: 3. CDR1 SGHRS and CDR2 YFSETQ come from the germline V gene. The CDR3 spans 15 residues. This chain's CDR3 is CASSLAQGSTDTQYF. The CDR3 nucleotides are TGCGCCAGCAGCTTGGCACAGGGGTCCACAGATACGCAGTATTTT.

This clone was observed a handful of times. This chain links TRBV5-1 with TRBJ1-6, with D tentatively TRBD1 (5 bases). Germline assignment: CDR1 SGHRS and CDR2 YFSETQ. Between the trimmed V and J ends, which lost 2 bases and 9 bases, there was a span of 18 bases. The length of the CDR3 is 16 residues. The CDR3 loop is CASSLNLDTGSSPLHF. In DNA, the CDR3 is TGCGCCAGCAGCTTAAACCTGGACACGGGCAGTTCACCCCTCCACTTT.

The chain is built from TRBV12-3 or TRBV12-4 and TRBJ2-5, with D tentatively TRBD1 (6 bases). Deletions cut 5 bases from V and 2 bases from J, with 9 bases between. The CDR3 has 13 amino acids. DNA for the CDR3: TGTGCCAGCAGTCGACAGGTTCAAGAGACCCAGTACTTC. Translated: CASSRQVQETQYF.

This clone was found a few times. The chain joins TRBV20-1 to TRBJ2-3; no reliable D call. Germline V gene sequence: CDR1 DFQATT, CDR2 SNEGSKA (reference sequence). With 5 bases removed from V and 6 bases from J, the gap between germline ends came to 6 bases. The CDR3 is 10 residues long. DNA of the CDR3: TGCAGTGCTCTCTACGATACGCAGTATTTT. Translation: CSALYDTQYF.

Note on this clone: Other DNA sequences from this sample encode an identical CDR3 as well. CDR3: CASSYSGQGTYEQYF. In DNA, the CDR3 is TGTGCCAGCAGTTACAGTGGACAGGGAACCTACGAGCAGTACTTC. The chain employs TRBV6-5 and TRBJ2-7; TRBD1 aligns across 8 bases. The CDR3 is made up of 15 amino acids. Per the germline V gene, CDR1 is MNHEY and CDR2 is SVGAGI. V gave up 2 bases and J gave up 2 bases; unmatched junction bases: 5.

The chain recombines TRBV7-2 with TRBJ2-4; D call uncertain. Trimming removed 7 bases at V and 12 bases at J, with 16 bases between. There are 12 residues in the CDR3. The germline gives CDR1 SGHTA, CDR2 FQGNSA. CDR3 nucleotide sequence: TGTGCCAGCACCCGAGACTCCAAAGATCAGTACTTC. As protein: CASTRDSKDQYF. Drawing the rest from reference TRBV7-2 and TRBJ2-4, the complete variable domain is GAGVSQSPSNKVTEKGKDVELRCDPISGHTALYWYRQSLGQGLEFLIYFQGNSAPDKSGLPSDRFSAERTGGSVSTLTIQRTQQEDSAVYLCASTRDSKDQYFGAGTRLSVL.

The chain uses TRBV3-1 (or the pseudogene TRBV3-2) and TRBJ1-4; D uncertain. V lost 0 bases, J lost 13 bases, and 12 bases lay in between. CDR3 length: 13 residues. The V gene's germline CDR1 is LGHDT and CDR2 YNNKEL (reference sequence). CDR3 nucleotide sequence: TGTGCCAGCAGCCAAGATGGCTCGGGGAGACTGTTTTTT. Protein product: CASSQDGSGRLFF.

The chain employs TRBV24-1 and TRBJ1-5; 8 bases fit TRBD1. CDR3 length: 15 amino acids. Germline V gene data show CDR1 as KGHDR and CDR2 as SFDVKD. Germline trimming cut 5 bases from V and 5 bases from J; bases unmatched to any gene: 7. The CDR3 DNA sequence: TGTGCCACCAGTGTACTCAGGGGGCTGCATCAGCCCCAGCATTTT. This sequence encodes CATSVLRGLHQPQHF.

The sample holds a few counts of this clone. The chain uses TRBV27 and TRBJ1-5; D ambiguous. Trimming removed 4 bases at V and 9 bases at J, with 10 bases between. The germline V gene has CDR1 MNHEY and CDR2 SMNVEV (reference sequence). This CDR3 region has 12 residues. Here the CDR3 DNA reads TGTGCCAGCAGTTCGTTGGAGGGGCCCCAGCATTTT. Translating it yields CASSSLEGPQHF.

The J gene is TRBJ1-5, the V gene TRBV6-5; D possibly corresponds to TRBD1 (6 bases). This CDR3 is 15 amino acids long. Germline values: CDR1 MNHEY, CDR2 SVGAGI. Trimming cost V 9 bases and J 2 bases, with 17 bases left between them. The CDR3 sequence is CASQWTAARNQPQHF. The CDR3, as DNA: TGTGCCAGTCAGTGGACAGCGGCGCGCAATCAGCCCCAGCATTTT.

The chain links TRBV5-6 to TRBJ2-2, with D unclear. V lost 0 bases, J lost 0 bases, and 9 bases lay in between. The germline CDR1 and CDR2 sequences are SGHDT and YYEEEE. CDR3 size: 16 residues. The CDR3 loop is CASSLAPLPNTGELFF. For the CDR3, the DNA is TGTGCCAGCAGCTTGGCCCCTCTACCGAACACCGGGGAGCTGTTTTTT.

The rearrangement joins TRBV7-8 to TRBJ2-7; 7 bases fit TRBD2. Germline V lookup: CDR1 SGHVS, CDR2 FQNEAQ. The CDR3 contains 15 residues. The trim removed 5 bases at V and 0 bases at J, leaving 7 bases unmatched. The CDR3 here is CASSPWGGSSYEQYF. CDR3 nucleotides: TGTGCCAGCAGCCCCTGGGGCGGGAGCTCCTACGAGCAGTACTTC.

This rearrangement joins TRBV5-1 to TRBJ1-6; tentative D call: TRBD1 (5 bases). Germline CDR1 is SGHRS and CDR2 is YFSETQ. The V end was cut by 4 bases, the J end by 9 bases, with 17 bases between. The CDR3 length is 15 residues. CDR3 region: CASSPRTGVGSPLHF. The DNA of the CDR3 is TGCGCCAGCAGCCCCCGGACGGGGGTTGGTTCACCCCTCCACTTT.

This clone was seen only a few times. The chain couples TRBV6-2 or TRBV6-3 to TRBJ2-5; maybe TRBD2 (5 bases). Germline V gene data show CDR1 as MNHEY and CDR2 as SVGEGT. The germline V and J ends were trimmed by 6 bases and 4 bases, with 18 bases remaining between them. The CDR3 totals 15 residues. The CDR3 bases are TGTGCCAGCAGCCGCCTGTCGGTTGCGGGAGAGACCCAGTACTTC. Translated: CASSRLSVAGETQYF.

This chain connects TRBV11-3 to TRBJ2-2; 10 bases agree with TRBD1. Per germline, CDR1 SGHNT and CDR2 YENEEA. This CDR3 comprises 15 residues. V was pared by 5 bases and J by 6 bases, with 6 bases of the junction left unmatched. CDR3 coding DNA: TGTGCCAGCAGCCATCGACAGGGGGCGGCCGGGGAGCTGTTTTTT. It encodes CASSHRQGAAGELFF.

This rearrangement joins TRBV4-3 to TRBJ2-2; no definite D call. Per germline, CDR1 LGHNA and CDR2 YSLEER. The CDR3 is 13 residues long. The V end was cut by 0 bases, the J end by 4 bases, with 3 bases between. CDR3 amino acids: CASSQDITGELFF. In DNA, the CDR3 is TGCGCCAGCAGCCAAGACATCACCGGGGAGCTGTTTTTT.

This clone was seen once. The rearrangement joins TRBV6-1 to TRBJ2-2, with D maybe TRBD2 (5 bases). Per germline, CDR1 MNHNS and CDR2 SASEGT. CDR3 length: 16 amino acids. V was clipped by 3 bases and J by 6 bases, with 17 bases between them. Here the CDR3 DNA reads TGTGCCAGCAGTGACTGGACGGAGGTTTGGGCCGGGGAGCTGTTTTTT. This translates into CASSDWTEVWAGELFF.

The J gene is TRBJ2-5, the V gene TRBV5-5; 8 bases align to TRBD1. The CDR3 extends over 14 amino acids. The V gene end was trimmed by 5 bases and the J gene end by 5 bases; junction bases not matched to a gene: 8. Per germline, CDR1 SGHKS and CDR2 YYEKEE (reference sequence). The CDR3 nucleotides read TGTGCCAGCAGTGGGCAGGGGGCGCGGGAGACCCAGTACTTC. Its protein is CASSGQGARETQYF.

The chain uses TRBV6-2 or TRBV6-3 and TRBJ1-1; 7 bases are a match to TRBD1. Unmatched junction bases numbered 6, after V lost 5 bases and J lost 3 bases. Per germline, CDR1 MNHEY and CDR2 SVGEGT. CDR3 length: 14 amino acids. CDR3 in amino acids: CASSLKGAHTEAFF. As DNA, the CDR3 is TGTGCCAGCAGTCTGAAGGGGGCTCACACTGAAGCTTTCTTT.

Only one count was recorded for this clone. V is TRBV6-5 and J is TRBJ1-5; D might be TRBD1 (5 bases). CDR3 size: 14 residues. Germline V gene lookup returns CDR1 MNHEY and CDR2 SVGAGI. V was shortened by 2 bases and J by 5 bases, with 10 bases between the two germline ends. The CDR3 bases are TGTGCCAGCAGTTACGGGGCCCGGCATCAGCCCCAGCATTTT. Encoded protein: CASSYGARHQPQHF.

The gene calls are TRBV5-4 and TRBJ2-5; 8 bases align to TRBD1. The CDR3 sequence is 15 residues long. V lost 1 base to trimming and J lost 5 bases; unmatched junction nucleotides: 7. Germline values: CDR1 SGHNT, CDR2 YYREEE (reference sequence). In nucleotides, the CDR3 is TGTGCCAGCAGCTTGCCCCCTACAGGGGGGGAGACCCAGTACTTC. Translation: CASSLPPTGGETQYF.

The chain combines TRBV10-3 with TRBJ1-1, with TRBD1 identical over 7 bases. The V and J ends lost 9 bases and 4 bases, in that order; junction bases with no gene match: 8. CDR3 size: 13 residues. Per the germline V gene, CDR1 is ENHRY and CDR2 is SYGVKD. The CDR3, as DNA: TGTGCCATGAGACAGGGAGAGGGCACTGAAGCTTTCTTT. Protein product: CAMRQGEGTEAFF.

The chain uses TRBV6-1 and TRBJ1-1; 7 bases are shared with TRBD1. CDR1 and CDR2 (germline): MNHNS, SASEGT. This CDR3 has 16 amino acids. Losses at the gene ends were 3 bases for V and 11 bases for J; bases not matched to a gene: 18. CDR3 DNA sequence: TGTGCCAGCAGTGACCCGCGACAGGGTGCACCGTATGTTGCTTTCTTT. This codes for CASSDPRQGAPYVAFF.

V is TRBV5-1 and J is TRBJ2-1, with D perhaps matching TRBD1 (6 bases). Germline assignment: CDR1 SGHRS and CDR2 YFSETQ. Trimming left V 5 bases short and J 0 bases short, with 21 bases between. The CDR3 length is 18 residues. Here the CDR3 DNA reads TGCGCCAGCAGTTCGGGACATTTGGTGCCGCGCTCCTACAATGAGCAGTTCTTC. This sequence encodes CASSSGHLVPRSYNEQFF. Combining the CDR3 with reference TRBV5-1 and TRBJ2-1 gives the whole variable domain KAGVTQTPRYLIKTRGQQVTLSCSPISGHRSVSWYQQTPGQGLQFLFEYFSETQRNKGNFPGRFSGRQFSNSRSEMNVSTLELGDSALYLCASSSGHLVPRSYNEQFFGPGTRLTVL.

The rearrangement links TRBV7-9 to TRBJ1-1, with TRBD1 matching over 7 bases. This CDR3 has 13 residues. Looked up from germline, CDR1 is SEHNR and CDR2 is FQNEAQ (reference sequence). V trimming: 5 bases; J trimming: 7 bases; junction bases outside the gene matches: 7. The CDR3 is CASSMTGHSEAFF. In DNA, the CDR3 is TGTGCCAGCAGCATGACAGGGCATAGTGAAGCTTTCTTT.

The chain joins TRBV11-3 to TRBJ2-5; TRBD2 aligns across 12 bases. Germline V gene data show CDR1 as SGHNT and CDR2 as YENEEA. The CDR3 has 18 residues. V dropped 6 bases and J dropped 1; count of bases not matched to a gene: 12. The CDR3 sequence is CASRLTPTSGGTQETQYF. The CDR3 DNA reads as TGTGCCAGCAGGTTAACGCCGACTAGCGGGGGAACCCAAGAGACCCAGTACTTC.

The chain couples TRBV7-6 to TRBJ1-3, with a weak D call TRBD1 (5 bases). The CDR3 is 16 residues long. V lost 5 bases to trimming and J lost 3 bases, with 17 bases between them. Germline V gene sequence: CDR1 SGHVS, CDR2 FNYEAQ. In nucleotides, the CDR3 is TGTGCCAGCAGCCCCAGCTCCCAGGGAGGTGGAAACACCATATATTTT. Translating gives CASSPSSQGGGNTIYF.